The rows below give T cell receptor beta chains drawn from one sample of a study of CD8 T cell repertoires and HIV-1 epitope variants. Measured with immunoSEQ multiplex PCR; TCRdb has only the in-frame clones, and not every one. The sample gives thousands of clones, 50% to 70% of which show up once; roughly 43% is in the top ten. For these receptors, no antigen is known. Sample: cultured CD8+ T cells derived from PBMCs. These receptors were obtained from a male donor with HIV. Both conserved end residues are part of each CDR3.

V	J	CDR3
TRBV6-6	TRBJ2-7	CASSPGPTGNEQYF
TRBV11-2	TRBJ2-7	CASSHYEQYF
TRBV28	TRBJ2-1	CASRPTVRGQGEDNEQFF
TRBV5-1	TRBJ1-4	CASSSNRETNEKLFF
TRBV27	TRBJ1-6	CASSLWGQVGNSPLHF
TRBV9	TRBJ1-1	CASSPQGGKTEAFF
TRBV7-2	TRBJ2-3	CASSSEAILLTDTQYF
TRBV28	TRBJ2-5	CASSSDRVQETQYF
TRBV5-1	TRBJ2-3	CASSSNPGTSGRSADTQYF
TRBV19	TRBJ2-7	CASSSSSGRGYEQYF
TRBV27	TRBJ2-7	CASSSSDRDYEQYF
TRBV25-1	TRBJ1-2	CARKGTYGYTF
TRBV9	TRBJ2-3	CASKGTASTDTQYF
TRBV28	TRBJ1-1	CAISPWDPKTEAFF
TRBV28	TRBJ1-3	CASSLLLAGTDSGNTIYF
TRBV29-1	TRBJ2-7	CSPGGSFYEQYF
TRBV11-2	TRBJ1-1	CASSLNRGGTEAFF
TRBV27	TRBJ2-1	CASSSSTSGTSGNEQFF
TRBV28	TRBJ1-5	CASIDGLYSNQPQHF
TRBV2	TRBJ2-1	CASSSPGLQQGGEQFF
TRBV28	TRBJ2-1	CASTKGTDDYNEQFF
TRBV7-9	TRBJ2-1	CASSLDGYNEQFF
TRBV7-9	TRBJ2-2	CALSLTNTGELFF
TRBV28	TRBJ2-5	CASRSLMGGETQYF
TRBV19	TRBJ2-7	CASSIGPGPYEQYF
TRBV27	TRBJ2-3	CASSGGTDTQYF
TRBV19	TRBJ1-2	CASSPNVGTVYGYTF
TRBV19	TRBJ2-1	CASSIEGGRSYNEQFF
TRBV6-1	TRBJ1-1	CASSPGPMNTEAFF
TRBV6-1	TRBJ1-6	CASSDDKYSYNSPLHF
TRBV6-5	TRBJ2-1	CASSEGGEQFF